These 24 T cell receptor beta chains came from one sample sequenced in a study of T cell responses to AZD1222 COVID-19 vaccine. Measured with immunoSEQ multiplex PCR; TCRdb has only the in-frame clones, and not every one. The data contain 100,000 or so clones, 87% of them singletons. The specimen comprised peripheral blood, sampled on day 0 of AZD1222 vaccination. The receptor source for this set is an adult in good health.

The chain recombines TRBV3-1 (or the pseudogene TRBV3-2) with TRBJ1-3, with D unresolved. Trimming removed 1 base from V and 8 bases from J, with 21 bases in between. Germline lookup yields CDR1 LGHDT and CDR2 YNNKEL (reference sequence). This CDR3 spans 17 amino acids. The CDR3 loop reads CASSQGSFRGLVDTIYF. CDR3 DNA: TGTGCCAGCAGCCAAGGTAGTTTCCGAGGGCTAGTGGACACCATATATTTT.

This chain links TRBV12-3 or TRBV12-4 with TRBJ2-2; D unresolved. Deletions cut 6 bases from V and 6 bases from J, with 8 bases between. There are 12 residues in the CDR3. This CDR3 is CASSVPAGELFF. The CDR3, as DNA: TGTGCCAGCAGCGTTCCGGCCGGGGAGCTGTTTTTT.

This sequence joins TRBV10-3 and TRBJ2-1; TRBD1 agrees at 8 bases. V lost 4 bases and J lost 2; bases outside the gene matches: 10. Germline loops: CDR1 ENHRY, CDR2 SYGVKD. There are 17 residues in the CDR3. CDR3: CAISADRVAGTYNEQFF. The CDR3 coding sequence is TGTGCCATCAGTGCGGACAGGGTGGCAGGAACCTACAATGAGCAGTTCTTC.

The chain has TRBV30 and TRBJ2-2; D remains unclear. CDR1 and CDR2 from the germline V gene are GTSNPN and SVGIG (reference sequence). This CDR3 region has 12 residues. V was shortened by 2 bases and J by 3 bases, with 4 bases between the two germline ends. CDR3 in DNA: TGTGCCTGGAGTCCATACACCGGGGAGCTGTTTTTT. Translated: CAWSPYTGELFF. The full variable domain, its missing parts supplied by reference TRBV30 and TRBJ2-2, is SQTIHQWPATLVQPVGSPLSLECTVEGTSNPNLYWYRQAAGRGLQLLFYSVGIGQISSEVPQNLSASRPQDRQFILSSKKLLLSDSGFYLCAWSPYTGELFFGEGSRLTVL.

The chain uses TRBV7-2 and TRBJ2-7; D gene ambiguous. The ends were cut back, 2 bases at V and 0 bases at J, with 8 bases in the middle. Germline CDR1 is SGHTA and CDR2 is FQGNSA. The CDR3 loop spans 14 amino acids. For the CDR3, the DNA is TGTGCCAGCAGCTTATGGGCCCGCTCCTACGAGCAGTACTTC. Its translation is CASSLWARSYEQYF.

V and J are TRBV5-5 and TRBJ1-1, with TRBD1 matching over 7 bases. CDR1 is SGHKS, CDR2 YYEKEE, per germline (reference sequence). With 4 bases clipped from V and 4 bases from J, the junction kept 10 bases outside the gene matches. The CDR3 runs to 15 residues. CDR3 coding DNA: TGTGCCAGCAGCCGACGGACAGGCCACGGCACTGAAGCTTTCTTT. Translating gives CASSRRTGHGTEAFF.

The V gene is TRBV7-9, the J gene TRBJ2-7; possibly TRBD2 for D (8 bases). Germline lookup yields CDR1 SEHNR and CDR2 FQNEAQ (reference sequence). The CDR3 loop spans 17 amino acids. V was trimmed by 4 bases and J by 0 bases, leaving 19 bases between them. CDR3 bases: TGTGCCAGCAGCTCCCCGGGAGGGGGCGGGAGCTCCTACGAGCAGTACTTC. Its translation is CASSSPGGGGSSYEQYF.

The chain employs TRBV7-3 and TRBJ2-3; the match to TRBD2 covers 7 bases. CDR3 length: 15 amino acids. Looked up from germline, CDR1 is SGHTA and CDR2 is FQGTGA. V lost 2 bases, J lost 3 bases, and 5 bases stayed unmatched. The CDR3 here is CASSLRGSGTDTQYF. The CDR3 bases are TGTGCCAGCAGCTTACGCGGGAGCGGAACAGATACGCAGTATTTT.

This chain joins TRBV18 and TRBJ1-6; D is ambiguous. With 5 bases removed from V and 9 bases from J, the gap between germline ends came to 14 bases. This CDR3 is 14 amino acids long. Germline values: CDR1 KGHSH, CDR2 LQKENI. The CDR3 sequence: CASSSQTDSSPLHF. The CDR3, as DNA: TGTGCCAGCTCATCTCAAACAGACTCTTCACCCCTCCACTTT.

In its sample, this clone was seen a few times. The V call is TRBV18, the J call TRBJ1-1, with 9 bases lining up with TRBD1. The length of the CDR3 is 14 residues. The V gene end was trimmed by 4 bases and the J gene end by 5 bases; junction bases not matched to a gene: 5. Germline CDR1 and CDR2: KGHSH and LQKENI. The CDR3 spells CASSQTGGRTEAFF. DNA of the CDR3: TGTGCCAGCTCACAAACAGGGGGCAGGACTGAAGCTTTCTTT.

The rearrangement uses TRBV7-2 and TRBJ2-3, with 11 bases lining up with TRBD2. The CDR3 length is 15 residues. Germline lookup yields CDR1 SGHTA and CDR2 FQGNSA. V shed 8 bases, J shed 8 bases, and the junction held 12 bases outside the gene matches. The CDR3 coding sequence is TGTGCCAGCGCCATAGCGGGGGGGGCACAATCTACGCAGTATTTT. Its translation: CASAIAGGAQSTQYF. The whole variable domain, remainder taken from reference TRBV7-2 and TRBJ2-3, is GAGVSQSPSNKVTEKGKDVELRCDPISGHTALYWYRQSLGQGLEFLIYFQGNSAPDKSGLPSDRFSAERTGGSVSTLTIQRTQQEDSAVYLCASAIAGGAQSTQYFGPGTRLTVL.

The rearrangement joins TRBV14 to TRBJ1-3; D is ambiguous. The CDR3 length is 11 residues. Trimming left V 1 base short and J 6 bases short, with 1 base between. CDR1 and CDR2 from the germline V gene are SGHDN and FVKESK. CDR3 amino acids: CASSQVNTIYF. CDR3 DNA: TGTGCCAGCAGCCAAGTAAACACCATATATTTT.

The chain links TRBV2 to TRBJ1-2, with D perhaps matching TRBD1 (5 bases). The CDR3 runs to 15 residues. Trimming left V 5 bases short and J 2 bases short, with 15 bases between. Per germline, CDR1 SNHLY and CDR2 FYNNEI. CDR3 residues: CASSPPTDKNYGYTF. In DNA, the CDR3 is TGTGCCAGCAGTCCTCCGACAGATAAAAACTATGGCTACACCTTC.

The chain employs TRBV6-1 and TRBJ1-2; the D gene is possibly TRBD1 (6 bases). V was cut by 2 bases and J by 8 bases, with 12 bases left in between. This CDR3 has 13 residues. Germline V gene data show CDR1 as MNHNS and CDR2 as SASEGT. CDR3 residues: CASSETGKRGYTF. The CDR3 DNA follows: TGTGCCAGCAGTGAAACAGGGAAAAGGGGCTACACCTTC.

The chain has TRBV24-1 and TRBJ2-7; the match to TRBD2 covers 13 bases. J gave up 9 bases and V 7 bases, and 20 bases lay outside the gene matches. Germline CDR1 reads KGHDR; CDR2 reads SFDVKD. The CDR3 totals 18 residues. CDR3 amino acids: CATRPGLAGRTHFSTQYF. As DNA, the CDR3 is TGTGCCACCAGGCCGGGACTAGCGGGACGAACTCATTTTTCCACGCAGTACTTC.

The rearrangement joins TRBV9 to TRBJ2-1, with 7 bases matching TRBD2. Trimming at V came to 1 base and at J to 6 bases, leaving 13 bases not matched to a gene. Germline lookup yields CDR1 SGDLS and CDR2 YYNGEE. The CDR3 is 17 amino acids. The CDR3 DNA is TGTGCCAGCAGCGTATCTGGGTATCCGGGACTACTCAATGAGCAGTTCTTC. It specifies CASSVSGYPGLLNEQFF. The full variable domain, in which reference TRBV9 and TRBJ2-1 provide the parts outside the CDR3, is DSGVTQTPKHLITATGQRVTLRCSPRSGDLSVYWYQQSLDQGLQFLIQYYNGEERAKGNILERFSAQQFPDLHSELNLSSLELGDSALYFCASSVSGYPGLLNEQFFGPGTRLTVL.

The table lists this clone with a count of one. This chain uses TRBV28 with TRBJ1-5; D is unclear. Germline-derived CDR1 and CDR2 are MDHEN and SYDVKM. Trimming took off 6 bases at V and 0 bases at J, with 18 bases between the two ends. There are 17 residues in the CDR3. CDR3 bases: TGTGCCAGCAGCCGTACTAGAGAGGGTTATAGCAATCAGCCCCAGCATTTT. Its translation: CASSRTREGYSNQPQHF.

The gene calls are TRBV19 and TRBJ1-2; possibly TRBD1 for D (5 bases). Germline V CDR1 and CDR2: LNHDA, SQIVND (reference sequence). This CDR3 has 13 amino acids. Trimming left V 5 bases short and J 4 bases short, with 11 bases between. CDR3 in amino acids: CASSEDSLYGYTF. CDR3 in DNA: TGTGCCAGTAGTGAAGACAGCCTCTATGGCTACACCTTC.

The rearrangement joins TRBV3-1 (or the pseudogene TRBV3-2) to TRBJ1-6; no reliable D call. Trimming pared 8 bases from V and 6 bases from J, leaving 11 bases between. Germline CDR1 is LGHDT and CDR2 is YNNKEL (reference sequence). The CDR3 totals 13 residues. CDR3 coding DNA: TGTGCCAGCGGAAACAGCGCTAATTCACCCCTCCACTTT. The encoded protein is CASGNSANSPLHF.

The chain uses TRBV7-8 and TRBJ2-2, with D unclear. V shed 5 bases and J shed 9 bases, with 7 bases lying between them. The CDR3 runs to 11 residues. Germline loops: CDR1 SGHVS, CDR2 FQNEAQ. CDR3 protein: CASSRQRELFF. Written as DNA, the CDR3 is TGTGCCAGCAGCCGCCAGAGGGAGCTGTTTTTT.

This chain links TRBV12-3 or TRBV12-4 with TRBJ1-1; D is uncertain. Trimming cost V 5 bases and J 0 bases, with 7 bases left between them. This CDR3 region has 13 residues. For the CDR3, the DNA is TGTGCCAGCAGTCCTCAGATGAACACTGAAGCTTTCTTT. Protein product: CASSPQMNTEAFF.

The CDR3 is CASSSGGKETQYF. For the CDR3, the DNA is TGTGCCAGCAGTTCAGGGGGCAAGGAGACCCAGTACTTC. The chain joins TRBV6-5 to TRBJ2-5, with 8 bases aligning to TRBD1. Germline CDR1 reads MNHEY; CDR2 reads SVGAGI. The CDR3 loop spans 13 amino acids. V dropped 4 bases and J dropped 5; count of bases not matched to a gene: 3.

The J gene is TRBJ2-2, the V gene TRBV9, with D perhaps given as TRBD1 or TRBD2 (5 bases each). Germline assignment: CDR1 SGDLS and CDR2 YYNGEE. The CDR3 covers 15 residues. The ends were cut back, 0 bases at V and 7 bases at J, with 13 bases in the middle. CDR3 in DNA: TGTGCCAGCAGCGTAGTGACAGACGGGAACGGGGAGCTGTTTTTT. Its protein product is CASSVVTDGNGELFF. The full variable domain, its missing parts supplied by reference TRBV9 and TRBJ2-2, is DSGVTQTPKHLITATGQRVTLRCSPRSGDLSVYWYQQSLDQGLQFLIQYYNGEERAKGNILERFSAQQFPDLHSELNLSSLELGDSALYFCASSVVTDGNGELFFGEGSRLTVL.

This rearrangement joins TRBV12-3 or TRBV12-4 to TRBJ1-2, with D hard to call. CDR3 size: 10 residues. V was shortened by 3 bases and J by 10 bases, with 6 bases between the two germline ends. This CDR3 reads CASSFPPYTF. CDR3 coding DNA: TGTGCCAGCAGTTTCCCCCCCTACACCTTC.